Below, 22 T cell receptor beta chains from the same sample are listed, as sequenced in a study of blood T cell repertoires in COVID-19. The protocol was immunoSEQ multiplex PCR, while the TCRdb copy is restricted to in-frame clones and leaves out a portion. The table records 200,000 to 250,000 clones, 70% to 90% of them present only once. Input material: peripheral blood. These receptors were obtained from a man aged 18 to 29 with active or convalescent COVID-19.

CDR3 protein: CASSLGTGNYGYTF. The DNA of the CDR3 is TGCGCCAGCAGCTTGGGGACAGGGAACTATGGCTACACCTTC. The rearrangement uses TRBV5-1 and TRBJ1-2, with 8 bases aligning to TRBD1. The CDR3 is 14 amino acids. The germline V gene has CDR1 SGHRS and CDR2 YFSETQ. The trim removed 0 bases at V and 2 bases at J, leaving 0 bases unmatched.

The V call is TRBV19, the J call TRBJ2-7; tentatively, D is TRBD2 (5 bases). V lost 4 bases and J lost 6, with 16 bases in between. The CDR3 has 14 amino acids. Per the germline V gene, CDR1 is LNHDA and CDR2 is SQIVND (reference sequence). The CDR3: CASSKLGDGSEQYF. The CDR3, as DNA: TGTGCCAGTAGTAAACTAGGAGATGGGAGCGAGCAGTACTTC.

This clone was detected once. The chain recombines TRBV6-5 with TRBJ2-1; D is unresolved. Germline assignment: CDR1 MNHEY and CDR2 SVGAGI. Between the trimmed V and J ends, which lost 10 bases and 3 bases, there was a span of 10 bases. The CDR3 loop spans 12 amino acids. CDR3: CATVGFYNEQFF. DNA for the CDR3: TGTGCCACCGTCGGGTTCTACAATGAGCAGTTCTTC.

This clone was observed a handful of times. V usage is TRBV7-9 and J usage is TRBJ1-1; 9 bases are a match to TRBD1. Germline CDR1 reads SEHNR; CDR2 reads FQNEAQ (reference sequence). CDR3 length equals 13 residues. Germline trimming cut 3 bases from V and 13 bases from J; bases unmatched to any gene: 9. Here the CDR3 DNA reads TGTGCCAGCAGCTTCTCCGGGACAGGGACTCTTTTCTTT. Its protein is CASSFSGTGTLFF.

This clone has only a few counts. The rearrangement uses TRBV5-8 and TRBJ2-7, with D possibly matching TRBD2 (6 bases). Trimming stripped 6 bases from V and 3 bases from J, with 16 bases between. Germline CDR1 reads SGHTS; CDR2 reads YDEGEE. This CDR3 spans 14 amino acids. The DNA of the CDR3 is TGTGCCAGCATAGGGGAGGTCGGAGGCTACGAGCAGTACTTC. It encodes CASIGEVGGYEQYF. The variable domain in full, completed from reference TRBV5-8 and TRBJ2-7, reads EAGVTQSPTHLIKTRGQQATLRCSPISGHTSVYWYQQALGLGLQFLLWYDEGEERNRGNFPPRFSGRQFPNYSSELNVNALELEDSALYLCASIGEVGGYEQYFGPGTRLTVT.

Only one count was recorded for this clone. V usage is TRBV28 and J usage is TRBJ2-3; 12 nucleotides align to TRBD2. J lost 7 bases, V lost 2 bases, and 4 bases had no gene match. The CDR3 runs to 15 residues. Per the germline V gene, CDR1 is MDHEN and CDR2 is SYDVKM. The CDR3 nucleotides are TGTGCCAGCAGTTTAGGGACTAGCGGGTCACATACGCAGTATTTT. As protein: CASSLGTSGSHTQYF. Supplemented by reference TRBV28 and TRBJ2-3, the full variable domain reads DVKVTQSSRYLVKRTGEKVFLECVQDMDHENMFWYRQDPGLGLRLIYFSYDVKMKEKGDIPEGYSVSREKKERFSLILESASTNQTSMYLCASSLGTSGSHTQYFGPGTRLTVL.

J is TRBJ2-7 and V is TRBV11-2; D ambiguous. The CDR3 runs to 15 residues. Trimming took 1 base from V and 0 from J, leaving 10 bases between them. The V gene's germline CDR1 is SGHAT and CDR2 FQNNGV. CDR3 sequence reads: CASSLVSFSSYEQYF. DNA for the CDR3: TGTGCCAGCAGCTTAGTATCATTTAGCTCCTACGAGCAGTACTTC.

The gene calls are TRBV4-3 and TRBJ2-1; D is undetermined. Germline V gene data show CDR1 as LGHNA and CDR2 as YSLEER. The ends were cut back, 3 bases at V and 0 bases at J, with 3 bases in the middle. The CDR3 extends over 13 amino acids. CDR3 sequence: CASSHRSYNEQFF. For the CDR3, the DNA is TGCGCCAGCAGCCACCGCTCCTACAATGAGCAGTTCTTC.

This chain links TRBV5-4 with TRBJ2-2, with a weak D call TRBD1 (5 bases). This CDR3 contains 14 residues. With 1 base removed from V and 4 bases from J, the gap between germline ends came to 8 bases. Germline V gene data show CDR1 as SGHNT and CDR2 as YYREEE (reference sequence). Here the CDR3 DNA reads TGTGCCAGCAGCTTGCCAGGGCCCACCGGGGAGCTGTTTTTT. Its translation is CASSLPGPTGELFF.

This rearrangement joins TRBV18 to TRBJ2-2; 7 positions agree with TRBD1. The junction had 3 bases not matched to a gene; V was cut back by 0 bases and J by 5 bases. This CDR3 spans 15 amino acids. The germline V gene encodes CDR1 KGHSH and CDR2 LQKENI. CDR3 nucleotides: TGTGCCAGCTCACCACCCGGGACAGAAACCGGGGAGCTGTTTTTT. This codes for CASSPPGTETGELFF.

CDR3 sequence reads: CASSMASGKVEQFF. Here the CDR3 DNA reads TGCGCCAGCAGCATGGCTAGCGGGAAGGTTGAGCAGTTCTTC. The chain employs TRBV5-1 and TRBJ2-1; TRBD2 aligns across 9 bases. Germline lookup yields CDR1 SGHRS and CDR2 YFSETQ. The CDR3 runs to 14 residues. V trimming: 4 bases; J trimming: 9 bases; junction bases outside the gene matches: 8.

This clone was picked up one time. For the CDR3, the DNA is TGTGCCACCTCCCCCACTGTTCCCGGCGAGCAGTACTTC. Translated: CATSPTVPGEQYF. The J gene is TRBJ2-7, the V gene TRBV12-3 or TRBV12-4; no clear D. Trimming removed 10 bases from V and 6 bases from J, with 19 bases in between. There are 13 residues in the CDR3.

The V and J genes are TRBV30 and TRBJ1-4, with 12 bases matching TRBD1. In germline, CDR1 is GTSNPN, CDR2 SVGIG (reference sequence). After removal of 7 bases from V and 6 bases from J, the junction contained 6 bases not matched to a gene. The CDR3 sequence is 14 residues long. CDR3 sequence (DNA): TGTGCCTCCTCCGGGACAGGGGGCTATGAAAAACTGTTTTTT. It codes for CASSGTGGYEKLFF.

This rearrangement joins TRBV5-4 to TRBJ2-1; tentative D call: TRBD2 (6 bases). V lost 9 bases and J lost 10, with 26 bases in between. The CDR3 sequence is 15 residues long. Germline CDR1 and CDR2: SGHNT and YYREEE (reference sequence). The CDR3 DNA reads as TGTGCCATCCTGACCGGGGGACGCCCCACGCGGGAGCAGTTCTTC. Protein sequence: CAILTGGRPTREQFF.

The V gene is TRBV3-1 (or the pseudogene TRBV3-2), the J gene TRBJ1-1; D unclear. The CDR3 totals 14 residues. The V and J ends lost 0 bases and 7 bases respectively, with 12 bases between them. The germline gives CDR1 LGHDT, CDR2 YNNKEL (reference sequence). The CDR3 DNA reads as TGTGCCAGCAGCCAAGATCTTACCGGGATTGAAGCTTTCTTT. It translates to CASSQDLTGIEAFF.

CDR3 amino acids: CASESSNQPQHF. The CDR3, as DNA: TGTGCCAGCGAGTCCTCTAATCAGCCCCAGCATTTT. The rearrangement uses TRBV28 and TRBJ1-5; D is ambiguous. This CDR3 has 12 residues. Trimming stripped 8 bases from V and 4 bases from J, with 9 bases between. From germline, CDR1 is MDHEN and CDR2 SYDVKM.

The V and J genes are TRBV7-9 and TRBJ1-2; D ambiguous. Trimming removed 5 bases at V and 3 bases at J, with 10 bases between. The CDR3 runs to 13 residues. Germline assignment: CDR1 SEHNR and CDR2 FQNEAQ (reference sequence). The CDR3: CASSQAPDYGYTF. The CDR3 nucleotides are TGTGCCAGCAGCCAGGCCCCGGACTATGGCTACACCTTC.

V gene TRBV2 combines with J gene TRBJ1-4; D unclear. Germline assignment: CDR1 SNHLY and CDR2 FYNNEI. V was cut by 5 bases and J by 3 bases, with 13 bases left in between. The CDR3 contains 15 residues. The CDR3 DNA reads TGTGCCAGCAGTAAGACGGGTGCAGCTAATGAAAAACTGTTTTTT. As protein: CASSKTGAANEKLFF.

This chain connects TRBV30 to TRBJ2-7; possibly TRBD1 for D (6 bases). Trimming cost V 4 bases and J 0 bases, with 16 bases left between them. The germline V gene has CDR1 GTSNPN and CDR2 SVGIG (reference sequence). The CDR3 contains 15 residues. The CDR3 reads CAWKARTVYSYEQYF. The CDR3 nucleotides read TGTGCCTGGAAGGCCCGGACAGTATACTCCTACGAGCAGTACTTC.

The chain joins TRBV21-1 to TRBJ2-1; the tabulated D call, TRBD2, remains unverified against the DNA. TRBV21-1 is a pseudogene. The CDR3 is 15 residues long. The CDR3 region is CASSNGGREYNEQFF. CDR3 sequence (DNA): TGTGCCAGCAGCAACGGCGGACGGGAGTACAATGAGCAGTTCTTC.

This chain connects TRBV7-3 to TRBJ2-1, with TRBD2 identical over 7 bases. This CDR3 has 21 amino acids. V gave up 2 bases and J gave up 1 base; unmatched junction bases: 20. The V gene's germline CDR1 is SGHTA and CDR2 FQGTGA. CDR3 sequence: CASSLAPLPISREGSYNEQFF. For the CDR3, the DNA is TGTGCCAGCAGCTTAGCCCCATTGCCGATATCGAGGGAGGGGTCCTACAATGAGCAGTTCTTC. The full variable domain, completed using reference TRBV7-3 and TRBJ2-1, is GAGVSQTPSNKVTEKGKYVELRCDPISGHTALYWYRQSLGQGPEFLIYFQGTGAADDSGLPNDRFFAVRPEGSVSTLKIQRTERGDSAVYLCASSLAPLPISREGSYNEQFFGPGTRLTVL.

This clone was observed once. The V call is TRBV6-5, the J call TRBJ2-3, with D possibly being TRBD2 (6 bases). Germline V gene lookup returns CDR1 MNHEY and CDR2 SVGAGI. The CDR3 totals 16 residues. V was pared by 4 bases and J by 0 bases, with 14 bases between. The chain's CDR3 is CASSFVAVSSTDTQYF. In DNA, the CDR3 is TGTGCCAGCAGTTTTGTAGCGGTAAGCAGCACAGATACGCAGTATTTT.